The subject of this entry is one TCR beta chain. Its antigen is undetermined. Investigators profiled TCR beta VDJ and CDR3 from genomic DNA template. MiXCR was run by TCRdb on the reads, yielding one entry per CDR3 protein. The data show around 400,000 distinct CDR3 sequences, about two thirds seen once. This entry is derived from a study of CD8+CD57+ T cells in acquired aplastic anemia. Study context: Quantities of DNA derived from sorted CD4+ and CD8+ cells averaged approximately 3 ug. On average, healthy donors gave 10 million to 14 million reads for CD4+ cells.

The V end lost 8 bases, the J end lost 1 base, and 13 bases lay between the germline ends. Germline V CDR1 and CDR2: KGHSH, LQKENI. CDR3 length equals 14 residues. Study-wide results and limits: CD8+ Simpson's diversity did not differ significantly between patients and controls. Under 35 was the count of CD8+ CDR3 sequences that patients shared with controls.

The chain couples TRBV18 to TRBJ2-3; D gene uncertain. Material: sorted CD4+, CD8+, or CD8+CD57+ T cells (not recorded which) from PBMCs. The receptor comes from a human donor in good health, serving as a control. In DNA form, the CDR3 reads TGTGCCAGCCACAGCTTATCTGGCACAGATACGCAGTATTTT. This codes for CASHSLSGTDTQYF.